This T cell receptor beta chain was documented in a study of T-cell memory formation after mild COVID-19. This clonotype came up many times. Its antigen is not identified. The CDR3 spans 15 residues. The V gene's germline CDR1 is SEHNR and CDR2 FQNEAQ (reference sequence). V gave up 6 bases and J gave up 0 bases, with 13 bases separating them. The study's findings and limits: Day 37-peaking second-wave clones had unconfirmed SARS-CoV-2 specificity.

TCRdb redid the calling of the 5' RACE reads with MiXCR, one entry per CDR3 protein. The sample lists 30,000 to 45,000 distinct CDR3 sequences, roughly an eighth occurring once. The source material was PBMCs or a T cell subset sorted from them (not recorded which). The sequence was obtained from a man younger than 35 who had mild COVID-19 (a few samples of this study predate the infection). Cell type and time point are not known. This chain connects TRBV7-9 to TRBJ2-3; no clear D. The chain's CDR3 is CASRVQSTSTDTQYF. CDR3 nucleotides: TGTGCCAGCAGGGTACAGAGCACTAGCACAGATACGCAGTATTTT. The variable domain in full, with the rest retrieved from reference TRBV7-9 and TRBJ2-3, is DTGVSQNPRHKITKRGQNVTFRCDPISEHNRLYWYRQTLGQGPEFLTYFQNEAQLEKSRLLSDRFSAERPKGSFSTLEIQRTEQGDSAMYLCASRVQSTSTDTQYFGPGTRLTVL.